The T cell receptor beta chain under discussion was sequenced for a study of siplizumab effects on memory and regulatory T cells. Whole-study results and caveats: Reactions containing siplizumab showed mappable alloreactive CD4+ clones averaging around 70% Treg-derived, versus 25% to 30% in controls. Siplizumab caused a significant drop in alloreactive sequences traceable to unstimulated CD4+ memory cells. Both greater diversity than memory cells and a major contribution to the alloresponse seemed to characterize naive T cells.

This clone showed up just once. The antigen is undetermined. Clones were read by immunoSEQ multiplex PCR, and TCRdb kept only the in-frame ones, dropping some. The sample contains fewer than 120,000 clones, roughly 92% of which appear only once. The ends were cut back, 4 bases at V and 0 bases at J, with 10 bases in the middle. This CDR3 contains 14 residues. CDR1 is SGHNT, CDR2 YYREEE, per germline (reference sequence). Input material: CD4+ T cells sorted from blood. The chain is built from TRBV5-4 and TRBJ1-2; no clear D. The receptor's source is a human donor in good health. CDR3 in DNA: TGTGCCAGCAGCCCAACCGTCGCTAACTATGGCTACACCTTC. Amino acid sequence: CASSPTVANYGYTF.